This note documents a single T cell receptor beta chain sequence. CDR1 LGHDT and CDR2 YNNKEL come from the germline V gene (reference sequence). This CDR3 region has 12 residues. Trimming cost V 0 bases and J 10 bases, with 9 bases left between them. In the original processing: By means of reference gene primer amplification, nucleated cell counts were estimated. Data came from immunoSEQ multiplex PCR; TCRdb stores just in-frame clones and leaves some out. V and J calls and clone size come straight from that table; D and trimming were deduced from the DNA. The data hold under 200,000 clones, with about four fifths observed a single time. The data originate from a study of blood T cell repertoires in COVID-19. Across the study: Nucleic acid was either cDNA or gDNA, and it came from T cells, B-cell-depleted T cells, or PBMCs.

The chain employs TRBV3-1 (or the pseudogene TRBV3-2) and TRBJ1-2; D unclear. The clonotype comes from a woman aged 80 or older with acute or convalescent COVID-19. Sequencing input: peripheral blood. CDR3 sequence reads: CASSQESRDYTF. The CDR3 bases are TGTGCCAGCAGCCAAGAGTCGAGGGACTACACCTTC.